The rows below give T cell receptor beta chains drawn from one sample of a study of T cell repertoires in cytomegalovirus infection. MiXCR was run by TCRdb on the reads, yielding one entry per CDR3 protein. The sample lists 150,000 to 200,000 distinct CDR3 sequences; more than 15% were seen once. The sample taken for sequencing was CD8+ T cells from PBMCs. These receptors originate from a human donor in good health (CMV status not recorded). Some clones in this sample may be carry-over from other donors' samples. Both conserved end residues are part of each CDR3. The order of the fields is V gene, CDR3 length, J gene, D gene, clone size, CDR3 protein, CDR3 DNA. The D gene is left open where the match is weak. The size of a clone is reported for some rows only, either as once, few or many, or as a class for expanded clones.

V: TRBV7-2; length: 19; J: TRBJ2-4; D: TRBD2; size: few; CDR3: CASSPLELAGAQAKNIQYF; DNA: TGTGCCAGCAGCCCGCTGGAACTAGCGGGAGCCCAAGCCAAAAACATTCAGTACTTC
V: TRBV18; length: 15; J: TRBJ2-7; D: TRBD1; size: NA; CDR3: CASSPRDRGRYEQYF; DNA: TGTGCCAGCTCACCGCGGGACAGGGGCCGATACGAGCAGTACTTC
V: TRBV7-8; length: 16; J: TRBJ2-5; D: TRBD2; size: few; CDR3: CASSLASSGRSETQYF; DNA: TGTGCCAGCAGCTTAGCGTCCAGCGGGAGATCGGAGACCCAGTACTTC
V: TRBV27; length: 15; J: TRBJ2-6; D: NA; size: few; CDR3: CASSQPRPGANVLTF; DNA: TGTGCCAGCAGTCAACCGAGGCCTGGGGCCAACGTCCTGACTTTC
V: TRBV5-4; length: 19; J: TRBJ2-5; D: TRBD2; size: NA; CDR3: CASSLDLLSGTSGQETQYF; DNA: TGTGCCAGCAGCTTGGACCTCCTTAGCGGGACTAGCGGCCAAGAGACCCAGTACTTC
V: TRBV24-1; length: 14; J: TRBJ2-1; D: TRBD2; size: NA; CDR3: CATQAGGRYNEQFF; DNA: TGTGCCACTCAAGCGGGAGGTAGATACAATGAGCAGTTCTTC
V: TRBV28; length: 13; J: TRBJ1-5; D: TRBD1; size: NA; CDR3: CATRTGVNQPQHF; DNA: TGTGCCACCAGAACAGGGGTAAATCAGCCCCAGCATTTT
V: TRBV2; length: 14; J: TRBJ2-1; D: NA; size: many; CDR3: CATRPGGGRGEQFF; DNA: TGTGCCACCCGACCAGGGGGCGGGAGAGGAGAGCAGTTCTTC
V: TRBV6-6; length: 14; J: TRBJ2-7; D: NA; size: few; CDR3: CASSPRGASYEQYF; DNA: TGTGCCAGCAGTCCCAGGGGGGCCAGCTACGAGCAGTACTTC
V: TRBV6-1; length: 13; J: TRBJ2-2; D: NA; size: NA; CDR3: CASSERDSGELFF; DNA: TGTGCCAGCAGTGAAAGAGATTCCGGGGAGCTGTTTTTT
V: TRBV29-1; length: 16; J: TRBJ2-6; D: NA; size: NA; CDR3: CSVVGGKDTGANVLTF; DNA: TGCAGCGTTGTTGGGGGAAAGGATACTGGGGCCAACGTCCTGACTTTC
V: TRBV5-1; length: 17; J: TRBJ1-1; D: NA; size: NA; CDR3: CASSLRSAGLVNTEAFF; DNA: TGCGCCAGCAGCTTGCGGTCTGCAGGGTTGGTGAACACTGAAGCTTTCTTT
V: TRBV5-1; length: 14; J: TRBJ1-1; D: NA; size: NA; CDR3: CASSLRRVGTEAFF; DNA: TGCGCCAGCTCACTTCGGAGGGTGGGCACTGAAGCTTTCTTT
V: TRBV4-3; length: 18; J: TRBJ2-1; D: TRBD2; size: NA; CDR3: CASSQVGQGLAGVGEQFF; DNA: TGCGCCAGCAGCCAGGTTGGGCAGGGACTAGCGGGAGTTGGTGAGCAGTTCTTC
V: TRBV28; length: 13; J: TRBJ1-1; D: NA; size: many; CDR3: CASSLTVNTEAFF; DNA: TGTGCCAGCAGCCTCACTGTGAACACTGAAGCTTTCTTT
V: TRBV28; length: 17; J: TRBJ2-7; D: TRBD2; size: NA; CDR3: CASSSLVGTSGPYEQYF; DNA: TGTGCCAGCAGTAGTTTAGTCGGGACTAGCGGACCCTACGAGCAGTACTTC